This TCR beta chain is from a study of CD8+CD57+ T cells in acquired aplastic anemia. Germline CDR1 is SGHTA and CDR2 is FQGTGA. The CDR3 loop spans 20 amino acids. With 1 base clipped from V and 6 bases from J, the junction kept 22 bases outside the gene matches. An expansion of CD8+CD57+ cells by flow cytometry had been shown in patients chosen for sequencing. TCR beta VDJ combinations and CDR3 sequences were profiled from genomic DNA. Using its own MiXCR run on the reads, TCRdb lists one record per CDR3 protein. The data hold 150,000 to 200,000 distinct CDR3 sequences, with under 55% observed a single time. With regard to this clonotype: This may stem from a read error, because a much larger clone lies one nucleotide away.

The chain employs TRBV7-3 and TRBJ2-7; 9 nucleotides match TRBD2. The sequence was collected from a human donor with aplastic anemia. Sequencing was carried out using sorted CD4+, CD8+, or CD8+CD57+ T cells (not recorded which) from PBMCs. The CDR3 nucleotides read TGTGCCAGCAGCTTAATATCTATCATCCCAGCGGGAGGTCCCCCCGGCGAGCAGTACTTC. It encodes CASSLISIIPAGGPPGEQYF.